These T cell receptor beta chains were read from a single sample in a study of blood T cell repertoires in COVID-19. Assay used: immunoSEQ multiplex PCR; TCRdb lists only in-frame clones, some missing. The sample includes roughly 250,000 clones, 75% to 95% of them seen just once. Material: PBMCs or T cells enriched from blood (not recorded which). These receptors were collected from a woman aged 18-29 years who had recovered from COVID-19. CDR3s include the opening cysteine and the closing phenylalanine or tryptophan. D genes are given only for firm matches. Not all rows give a size; the values are once, few, many and, for expanded clones, a class.

cdr3_aa | cdr3_nt | clone_size | d_call | j_call | v_call
CASSPFRQALATNEKLFF | TGCGCCAGCAGCCCTTTTAGACAGGCTCTCGCAACTAATGAAAAACTGTTTTTT | NA | NA | TRBJ1-4 | TRBV5-1
CASSPPGVDESRLLSGYTF | TGTGCCAGCTCACCACCGGGAGTCGACGAGTCTCGCCTGCTATCGGGCTACACCTTC | few | NA | TRBJ1-2 | TRBV18
CASREHQREGSYEQYF | TGTGCCAGCAGGGAACACCAGCGGGAGGGCTCCTACGAGCAGTACTTC | NA | TRBD2 | TRBJ2-7 | TRBV28
CASSSIIWYGYTF | TGCGCCAGCAGCTCTATTATCTGGTATGGCTACACCTTC | once | NA | TRBJ1-2 | TRBV4-3
CASSLSGRLNTEAFF | TGTGCCAGCAGTTTATCTGGGAGACTGAACACTGAAGCTTTCTTT | NA | NA | TRBJ1-1 | TRBV28
CSVESGNTEAFF | TGCAGCGTTGAATCAGGGAACACTGAAGCTTTCTTT | NA | NA | TRBJ1-1 | TRBV29-1
CASSPEGASEAFF | TGCGCCAGCAGCCCCGAAGGGGCCTCTGAAGCTTTCTTT | NA | NA | TRBJ1-1 | TRBV5-1
CASSLGSQGKDTQYF | TGTGCCAGCAGCTTAGGTTCCCAGGGTAAAGATACGCAGTATTTT | NA | NA | TRBJ2-3 | TRBV7-8
CSAPVEREYVETQYF | TGCAGCGCCCCCGTAGAGCGGGAGTATGTAGAGACCCAGTACTTC | NA | TRBD2 | TRBJ2-5 | TRBV29-1
CASSDSGTSGTDTQYF | TGTGCCAGCAGTGACAGCGGGACTAGCGGCACAGATACGCAGTATTTT | NA | TRBD2 | TRBJ2-3 | TRBV6-4
CATSDLNGMGWSSYNSPLHF | TGTGCCACCAGTGATTTAAACGGGATGGGGTGGAGCTCCTATAATTCACCCCTCCACTTT | NA | NA | TRBJ1-6 | TRBV24-1
CASSSRQGTDTQYF | TGCGCCAGCAGCTCCCGACAGGGTACAGATACGCAGTATTTT | many | TRBD1 | TRBJ2-3 | TRBV5-1
CASSLQGENTEAFF | TGTGCCAGCAGCCTCCAGGGTGAGAACACTGAAGCTTTCTTT | NA | NA | TRBJ1-1 | TRBV3-1/TRBV3-2
CASSLLPAGPENSGNTIYF | TGTGCCAGCAGCTTATTGCCCGCGGGGCCAGAAAACTCTGGAAACACCATATATTTT | NA | NA | TRBJ1-3 | TRBV7-9
CATSRTDSNYGYTF | TGTGCCACCAGCAGAACGGACAGTAACTATGGCTACACCTTC | NA | NA | TRBJ1-2 | TRBV15
CASSETGVGNQPQHF | TGTGCCAGCTCCGAGACAGGGGTAGGGAATCAGCCCCAGCATTTT | NA | TRBD1 | TRBJ1-5 | TRBV18
CASSFLRGQGRTEAFF | TGTGCCAGCAGCTTTTTGCGTGGGCAGGGAAGGACTGAAGCTTTCTTT | NA | NA | TRBJ1-1 | TRBV7-8
CATSSRDTNSPLHF | TGTGCCACCAGTAGCCGGGACACCAATTCACCCCTCCACTTT | NA | NA | TRBJ1-6 | TRBV15
CASSLPPFVRDYGYTF | TGTGCCAGCAGCTTGCCCCCGTTCGTCCGGGACTATGGCTACACCTTC | NA | NA | TRBJ1-2 | TRBV5-4
CASSPGQGNTEAFF | TGTGCCAGCAGCCCGGGACAGGGTAACACTGAAGCTTTCTTT | NA | TRBD1 | TRBJ1-1 | TRBV2
CASSVEASGGANTQYF | TGTGCCAGCAGCGTAGAAGCTAGCGGGGGGGCAAATACGCAGTATTTT | NA | TRBD2 | TRBJ2-3 | TRBV9
CASRGGKSYGYTF | TGTGCCAGCAGGGGCGGGAAATCCTATGGCTACACCTTC | NA | NA | TRBJ1-2 | TRBV12-3/TRBV12-4
CASSEGYSPYSYNSPLHF | TGTGCCAGCAGTGAAGGCTACAGCCCCTACTCCTATAATTCACCCCTCCACTTT | NA | NA | TRBJ1-6 | TRBV6-1
CASTGQGRVGYGYTF | TGTGCCAGCACGGGACAGGGACGTGTTGGCTATGGCTACACCTTC | NA | TRBD1 | TRBJ1-2 | TRBV2
CSASGASWNEKLFF | TGCAGTGCTAGTGGGGCGTCGTGGAATGAAAAACTGTTTTTT | NA | NA | TRBJ1-4 | TRBV20-1
CASSLRSSYGYTF | TGTGCCAGCAGCCTCAGATCTAGCTATGGCTACACCTTC | once | NA | TRBJ1-2 | TRBV7-2
CASSAPAGTGSTGELFF | TGTGCCAGCAGCGCCCCTGCCGGGACAGGGTCGACCGGGGAGCTGTTTTTT | NA | TRBD1 | TRBJ2-2 | TRBV9
CASSPNPPRGEQYF | TGTGCCAGCAGCCCTAACCCCCCGCGCGGCGAGCAGTACTTC | NA | NA | TRBJ2-7 | TRBV7-2
CASTDTMDRWGYGYTF | TGTGCCAGCACCGATACCATGGACAGGTGGGGCTATGGCTACACCTTC | NA | TRBD1 | TRBJ1-2 | TRBV7-9
CASSTGQGNTGELFF | TGTGCCAGTAGTACCGGACAGGGAAACACCGGGGAGCTGTTTTTT | NA | TRBD1 | TRBJ2-2 | TRBV19